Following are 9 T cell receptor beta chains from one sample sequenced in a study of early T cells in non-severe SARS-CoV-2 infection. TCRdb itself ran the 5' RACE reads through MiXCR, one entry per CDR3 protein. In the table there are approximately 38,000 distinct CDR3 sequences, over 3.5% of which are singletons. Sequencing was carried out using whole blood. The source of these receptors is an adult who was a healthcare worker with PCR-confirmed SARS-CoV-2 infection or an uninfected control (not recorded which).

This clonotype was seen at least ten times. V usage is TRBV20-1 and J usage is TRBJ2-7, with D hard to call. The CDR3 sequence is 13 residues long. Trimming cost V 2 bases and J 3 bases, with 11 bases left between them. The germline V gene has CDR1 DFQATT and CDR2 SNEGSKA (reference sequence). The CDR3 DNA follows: TGCAGTGCTAGACCGTGGAAGGGCTACGAGCAGTACTTC. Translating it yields CSARPWKGYEQYF.

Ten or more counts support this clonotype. The CDR3 here is CAINEGSGANVLTF. The CDR3 DNA reads TGTGCCATCAACGAGGGCTCTGGGGCCAACGTCCTGACTTTC. V and J are TRBV10-3 and TRBJ2-6, with D possibly matching TRBD2 (5 bases). The V and J ends lost 7 bases and 0 bases respectively, with 7 bases between them. Germline-derived CDR1 and CDR2 are ENHRY and SYGVKD. The CDR3 is made up of 14 amino acids.

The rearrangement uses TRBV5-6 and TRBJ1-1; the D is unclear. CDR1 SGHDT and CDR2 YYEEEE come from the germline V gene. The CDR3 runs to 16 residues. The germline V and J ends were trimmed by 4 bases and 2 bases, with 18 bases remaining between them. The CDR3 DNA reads TGTGCCAGCAGCCTCCCTGGACTCAGCATTAACACTGAAGCTTTCTTT. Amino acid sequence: CASSLPGLSINTEAFF.

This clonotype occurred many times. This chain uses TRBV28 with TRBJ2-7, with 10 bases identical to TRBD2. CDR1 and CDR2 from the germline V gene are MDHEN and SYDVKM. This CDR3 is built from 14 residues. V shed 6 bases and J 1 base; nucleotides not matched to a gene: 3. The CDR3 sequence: CASRSSGSSYEQYF. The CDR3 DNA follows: TGTGCCAGCAGATCTAGCGGGAGTTCCTACGAGCAGTACTTC.

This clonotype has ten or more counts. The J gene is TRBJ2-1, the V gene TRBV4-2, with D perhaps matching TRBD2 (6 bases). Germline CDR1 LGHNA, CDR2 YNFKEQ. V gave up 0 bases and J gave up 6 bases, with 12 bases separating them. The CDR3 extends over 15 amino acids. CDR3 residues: CASSQELAEGNEQFF. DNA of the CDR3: TGTGCCAGCAGCCAAGAATTAGCGGAGGGCAATGAGCAGTTCTTC.

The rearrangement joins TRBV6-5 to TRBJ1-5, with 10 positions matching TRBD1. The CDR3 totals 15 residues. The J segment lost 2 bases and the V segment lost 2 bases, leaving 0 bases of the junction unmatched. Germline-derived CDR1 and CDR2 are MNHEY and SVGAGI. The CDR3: CASSYGTGGNQPQHF. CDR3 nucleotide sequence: TGTGCCAGCAGTTACGGGACAGGGGGCAATCAGCCCCAGCATTTT.

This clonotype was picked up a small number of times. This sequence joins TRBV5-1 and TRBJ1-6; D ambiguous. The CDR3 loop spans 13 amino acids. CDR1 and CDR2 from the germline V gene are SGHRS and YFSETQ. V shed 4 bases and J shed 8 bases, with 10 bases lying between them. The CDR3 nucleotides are TGCGCCAGCAGCGGCGAACTCGATTCACCCCTCCACTTT. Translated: CASSGELDSPLHF.

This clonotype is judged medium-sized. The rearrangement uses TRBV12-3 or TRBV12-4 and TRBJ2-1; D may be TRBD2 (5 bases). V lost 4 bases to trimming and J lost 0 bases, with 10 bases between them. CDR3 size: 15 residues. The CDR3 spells CASSSAVSSYNEQFF. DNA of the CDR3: TGTGCCAGCAGTTCAGCGGTGAGCTCCTACAATGAGCAGTTCTTC.

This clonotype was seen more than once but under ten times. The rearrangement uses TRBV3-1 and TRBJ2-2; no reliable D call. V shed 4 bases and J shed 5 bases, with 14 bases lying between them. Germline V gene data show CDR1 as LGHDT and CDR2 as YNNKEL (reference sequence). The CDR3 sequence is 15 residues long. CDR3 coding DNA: TGTGCCAGCAGCCCACGGAGTGGGGTAACCGGGGAGCTGTTTTTT. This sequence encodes CASSPRSGVTGELFF.